A single sample gave rise to the 29 T cell receptor beta chains below, sequenced in a study of breast tumors, draining lymph nodes, adjacent tissues. TCRdb re-derived calls from the multiplex PCR reads in MiXCR, one entry per CDR3 protein. The sample carries roughly 7,000 distinct CDR3 sequences, 43% recorded once. The sample was tumor-adjacent breast tissue. The receptors stem from a female donor with breast cancer. Some clones in this sample may be carry-over from other donors' samples.

The J gene is TRBJ2-7, the V gene TRBV29-1; tentative D call: TRBD1 (5 bases). The CDR3 has 14 residues. Germline loops: CDR1 SQVTM, CDR2 ANQGSEA. V was cut by 4 bases and J by 4 bases, with 17 bases left in between. The DNA for the CDR3 is TGCAGCGTTGCTCGGGCACAAGGGGATTACGAGCAGTACTTC. Translation gives CSVARAQGDYEQYF.

With regard to this clonotype: A much larger clonotype is one base distant, so this may be a read error. J is TRBJ2-1 and V is TRBV18, with 9 bases lining up with TRBD2. The trim removed 1 base at V and 6 bases at J, leaving 10 bases unmatched. From germline, CDR1 is KGHSH and CDR2 LQKENI. This CDR3 comprises 17 residues. This CDR3 reads CASSPQRLAGRSNEQFF. The DNA for the CDR3 is TGTGCCAGCTCACCACAGAGGCTAGCGGGAAGGAGCAATGAGCAGTTCTTC.

This clonotype rates as medium-sized (0.01 to 0.1%). One end of the junction varies from germline; a read error may be responsible. The chain is built from TRBV7-7 and TRBJ2-5, with D perhaps TRBD1 (5 bases). Per germline, CDR1 SSHAT and CDR2 FNYEAQ (reference sequence). The CDR3 totals 13 residues. The CDR3 DNA follows: TGTGCTAGCAGCTTAGGGGTTGGGGAGACCCAGTACTTC. This encodes CASSLGVGETQYF.

By share of the sample, this clonotype is medium-sized (0.01 to 0.1%). V is TRBV2 and J is TRBJ2-1; the match to TRBD2 covers 8 bases. Unmatched junction bases numbered 1, after V lost 6 bases and J lost 0 bases. The V gene's germline CDR1 is SNHLY and CDR2 FYNNEI. The CDR3 sequence is 14 residues long. This chain's CDR3 is CASRSGSSYNEQFF. DNA of the CDR3: TGTGCCAGCAGGAGCGGGAGCTCCTACAATGAGCAGTTCTTC.

A word on this clonotype: One end of the junction is discordant with germline, which a read error may explain. The V gene is TRBV20-1, the J gene TRBJ1-3; the D is unclear. Germline values: CDR1 DFQATT, CDR2 SNEGSKA (reference sequence). This CDR3 has 13 amino acids. The CDR3 nucleotides are TGCAGCGCTAGAGAGAGCTCTGGAAACACCATATATTTT. Its translation is CSARESSGNTIYF.

This clonotype was observed at least ten times. The chain employs TRBV14 and TRBJ2-2; possible D gene TRBD1, 5 bases. This CDR3 comprises 15 residues. Trimming shortened V by 4 bases and J by 5 bases, and 14 bases separated the two germline ends. Germline lookup yields CDR1 SGHDN and CDR2 FVKESK. CDR3: CASSPRQGRTGELFF. The CDR3 bases are TGTGCCAGCAGCCCCCGGCAGGGTAGAACCGGGGAGCTGTTTTTT.

The chain joins TRBV5-1 to TRBJ2-7; 10 bases agree with TRBD2. Germline V lookup: CDR1 SGHRS, CDR2 YFSETQ. Unmatched junction bases numbered 4, after V lost 0 bases and J lost 4 bases. The CDR3 contains 15 residues. In nucleotides, the CDR3 is TGCGCCAGCAGCTTGGAAGCTAGCGGGGGATACGAGCAGTACTTC. Translation: CASSLEASGGYEQYF.

The chain uses TRBV15 and TRBJ2-1; D remains unclear. Germline CDR1 reads LNHNV; CDR2 reads YYDKDF (reference sequence). Between the trimmed V and J ends, which lost 0 bases and 7 bases, there was a span of 13 bases. CDR3 size: 15 residues. The CDR3 coding sequence is TGTGCCACCAGCAGAGATCAACGGATGGAGAATGAGCAGTTCTTC. Protein product: CATSRDQRMENEQFF.

This clonotype is deemed medium-sized. The chain links TRBV10-3 to TRBJ2-1; the match to TRBD2 covers 8 bases. The CDR3 has 18 residues. Germline V lookup: CDR1 ENHRY, CDR2 SYGVKD. The ends lost 0 bases at V and 4 bases at J; junction bases unmatched: 11. The CDR3 protein is CAISESGGLAGKYNEQFF. CDR3 nucleotides: TGTGCCATCAGTGAGTCAGGAGGGCTAGCGGGCAAGTACAATGAGCAGTTCTTC.

CDR3 nucleotide sequence: TGCAGTGCTAGTCTTAGGAATCAGCCCCAGCATTTT. Encoded protein: CSASLRNQPQHF. V and J are TRBV20-1 and TRBJ1-5; no definite D call. V was clipped by 3 bases and J by 4 bases, with 7 bases between them. The CDR3 has 12 residues. CDR1 DFQATT and CDR2 SNEGSKA come from the germline V gene (reference sequence).

A note on this clonotype: One end of the junction is discordant with germline, which a read error may explain. The J gene is TRBJ2-3, the V gene TRBV10-3; 7 nucleotides line up with TRBD1. CDR1 and CDR2 (germline): ENHRY, SYGVKD. This CDR3 spans 17 amino acids. In DNA, the CDR3 is TGTGCCATCAGCGGCGGTTCCCCCGAAGGGGGCACAGACACGCAGTATTTT. It yields the protein CAISGGSPEGGTDTQYF.

This rearrangement joins TRBV7-2 to TRBJ1-2; 7 bases are shared with TRBD1. CDR3 length: 14 residues. J was trimmed by 4 bases and V by 1 base; bases with no gene match: 3. In germline, CDR1 is SGHTA, CDR2 FQGNSA. The CDR3 DNA follows: TGTGCCAGCAGCTTAGTCAGGGGGGGCTATGGCTACACCTTC. It yields the protein CASSLVRGGYGYTF.

This clonotype has at least ten counts. The chain carries TRBV29-1 and TRBJ2-5; no definite D call. V lost 6 bases, J lost 4 bases, and 12 bases lay in between. Germline values: CDR1 SQVTM, CDR2 ANQGSEA. This CDR3 has 12 residues. The CDR3 spells CSVNDWRETQYF. CDR3 DNA sequence: TGCAGCGTCAACGACTGGAGAGAGACCCAGTACTTC.

The V gene is TRBV5-6, the J gene TRBJ1-5, with 8 positions matching TRBD1. The CDR3 loop spans 16 amino acids. Germline values: CDR1 SGHDT, CDR2 YYEEEE. Unmatched junction bases numbered 6, after V lost 2 bases and J lost 2 bases. The CDR3 region has the DNA TGTGCCAGCAGCTTTTATGACAGGGGTGGCAATCAGCCCCAGCATTTT. The encoded protein is CASSFYDRGGNQPQHF.

Judged by abundance, this clonotype is medium-sized. At one of its ends the junction is not consistent with the germline gene, which may arise from a read error. This rearrangement joins TRBV7-7 to TRBJ2-5; D not resolved. The germline gives CDR1 SSHAT, CDR2 FNYEAQ (reference sequence). The CDR3 runs to 14 residues. The CDR3 reads CASSLRLQQETQYF. CDR3 DNA sequence: TGTGCTAGCAGCTTAAGGCTTCAACAAGAGACCCAGTACTTC.

This clonotype was counted ten times or more. The chain is built from TRBV28 and TRBJ2-7, with TRBD1 as a possible D gene (7 bases). Germline loops: CDR1 MDHEN, CDR2 SYDVKM. The CDR3 spans 15 residues. V lost 2 bases to trimming and J lost 4 bases, with 15 bases between them. CDR3 nucleotides: TGTGCCAGCAGTTTAGCGGGGACAGAAGCTTACGAGCAGTACTTC. It codes for CASSLAGTEAYEQYF.

The V call is TRBV5-6, the J call TRBJ2-7; D remains ambiguous. V was clipped by 1 base and J by 3 bases, with 11 bases between them. CDR3 size: 14 residues. Looked up from germline, CDR1 is SGHDT and CDR2 is YYEEEE. CDR3 sequence reads: CASSLSAVSYEQYF. The CDR3 nucleotides read TGTGCCAGCAGCTTGAGCGCAGTCAGCTACGAGCAGTACTTC.

This clonotype has ten or more counts. J is TRBJ2-7 and V is TRBV28; the D gene could be TRBD1 or TRBD2 (5 bases each). Trimming shortened V by 4 bases and J by 3 bases, and 16 bases separated the two germline ends. The V gene's germline CDR1 is MDHEN and CDR2 SYDVKM. The CDR3 sequence is 15 residues long. In nucleotides, the CDR3 is TGTGCCAGCAGTTGGCAGGGCCTGGGGGTCTACGAGCAGTACTTC. Amino acids: CASSWQGLGVYEQYF.

By share, this clonotype counts as medium-sized (0.01 to 0.1%). The chain combines TRBV7-2 with TRBJ2-2, with a weak D call TRBD2 (5 bases). The germline V and J ends were trimmed by 8 bases and 3 bases, with 16 bases remaining between them. Germline V gene lookup returns CDR1 SGHTA and CDR2 FQGNSA. The CDR3 length is 15 residues. The CDR3, as DNA: TGTGCCAGCGTCATAACCCCCGGGGACACCGGGGAGCTGTTTTTT. Translating it yields CASVITPGDTGELFF.

This clonotype was counted ten times or more. The chain combines TRBV12-3 or TRBV12-4 with TRBJ2-5; D may match TRBD1 or TRBD2 (5 bases each). V was pared by 5 bases and J by 5 bases, with 9 bases between. The CDR3 spans 12 residues. The CDR3 protein is CASSTGPETQYF. For the CDR3, the DNA is TGTGCCAGCAGTACGGGACCTGAGACCCAGTACTTC.

Ten or more counts support this clonotype. The rearrangement uses TRBV3-1 and TRBJ1-6; weak D call: TRBD1 (5 bases). V was trimmed by 4 bases and J by 10 bases, leaving 8 bases between them. Germline V lookup: CDR1 LGHDT, CDR2 YNNKEL (reference sequence). The CDR3 length is 12 residues. CDR3 amino acids: CASSLGDSPLHF. The CDR3, as DNA: TGTGCCAGCAGCCTGGGGGACTCACCCCTCCACTTT.

V and J are TRBV3-2 and TRBJ2-7; the table's D gene call, TRBD1, was not cross checked with the DNA. TRBV3-2 is reported as a pseudogene. This CDR3 is built from 14 residues. The CDR3 here is CASSPKDRSGDQYF. CDR3 DNA: TGTGCCAGCAGCCCCAAGGACAGGAGTGGGGATCAGTACTTC.

The chain recombines TRBV7-2 with TRBJ1-2; D is possibly TRBD1 (6 bases). Trimming stripped 1 base from V and 4 bases from J, with 10 bases between. The germline V gene encodes CDR1 SGHTA and CDR2 FQGNSA. The CDR3 runs to 14 residues. This CDR3 is CASSLDQGIYGYTF. The CDR3 DNA reads as TGTGCCAGCAGCTTAGACCAGGGGATCTATGGCTACACCTTC.

By frequency in the sample, this clonotype is large. The chain recombines TRBV11-2 with TRBJ2-7; 10 bases match TRBD2. From germline, CDR1 is SGHAT and CDR2 FQNNGV. The CDR3 length is 14 residues. Trimming removed 1 base from V and 3 bases from J; junction bases left unmatched: 0. CDR3 amino acids: CASSLGTSGYEQYF. Here the CDR3 DNA reads TGTGCCAGCAGCTTAGGGACTAGCGGCTACGAGCAGTACTTC.

The V gene is TRBV20-1, the J gene TRBJ2-7; maybe TRBD1 (6 bases). The CDR3 length is 14 residues. Germline CDR1 and CDR2: DFQATT and SNEGSKA (reference sequence). Trimming took 0 bases from V and 6 from J, leaving 15 bases between them. The chain's CDR3 is CSARDGQGLFEQYV. The DNA for the CDR3 is TGCAGTGCTAGAGATGGGCAGGGGCTTTTCGAGCAGTACGTC.

V and J are TRBV10-3 and TRBJ2-7, with 9 bases that match TRBD1. In germline, CDR1 is ENHRY, CDR2 SYGVKD. The CDR3 is 14 residues long. J lost 2 bases, V lost 3 bases, and 2 bases had no gene match. CDR3 coding DNA: TGTGCCATCAGTGAACGACAGGGGGCCTACGAGCAGTACTTC. This codes for CAISERQGAYEQYF.

This clonotype turned up a few times. The chain links TRBV7-6 to TRBJ2-6, with D possibly being TRBD1 (7 bases). The CDR3 is made up of 17 amino acids. Germline V CDR1 and CDR2: SGHVS, FNYEAQ. With 0 bases removed from V and 4 bases from J, the gap between germline ends came to 13 bases. The DNA for the CDR3 is TGTGCCAGCAGCTTAGCCGGAGGGGGCGCCGGGGCCAACGTCCTGACTTTC. It codes for CASSLAGGGAGANVLTF.

A single count supports this clonotype. This chain links TRBV18 with TRBJ1-4; D call uncertain. CDR1 KGHSH and CDR2 LQKENI come from the germline V gene. CDR3 length: 15 amino acids. The V gene lost 3 bases and the J gene lost 6 bases, with 14 bases spanning the gap. CDR3: CASSPMAGIDEKLFF. The CDR3 region has the DNA TGTGCCAGCTCACCGATGGCGGGGATAGATGAAAAACTGTTTTTT.

The V and J genes are TRBV4-1 and TRBJ1-3; the D is unclear. CDR3 length: 15 amino acids. V lost 2 bases and J lost 7, with 15 bases in between. Germline lookup yields CDR1 MGHRA and CDR2 YSYEKL. This chain's CDR3 is CASSQLQLEGNTIYF. CDR3 in DNA: TGCGCCAGCAGCCAATTACAACTAGAAGGGAACACCATATATTTT.